One sample yielded the 7 T cell receptor beta chains listed below, sequenced in a study of blood T cell repertoires in COVID-19. TCRdb's table, derived via immunoSEQ multiplex PCR, lists solely in-frame clones and lacks some. The data contain roughly 420,000 clones, 88% of them seen just once; the ten biggest clones take up around 0.91%. What was sequenced was PBMCs or T cells enriched from blood (not recorded which). The receptors derive from a woman aged 30 to 39 with acute COVID-19.

Of note for this clone: The same CDR3 can be traced to other DNA sequences in this sample. V and J are TRBV20-1 and TRBJ2-7; D gene unclear. The CDR3 has 11 amino acids. The V end was cut by 0 bases, the J end by 4 bases, with 4 bases between. Germline loops: CDR1 DFQATT, CDR2 SNEGSKA (reference sequence). CDR3 sequence (DNA): TGCAGTGCTAGAGACACTTACGAGCAGTACTTC. The encoded protein is CSARDTYEQYF.

The chain carries TRBV7-2 and TRBJ1-1, with TRBD1 matching 8 bases. The CDR3 is 14 residues long. Trimming took 3 bases from V and 4 from J; bases not matched to a gene: 4. CDR1 and CDR2 from the germline V gene are SGHTA and FQGNSA. The CDR3 region is CASSFQGAVTEAFF. CDR3 sequence (DNA): TGTGCCAGCAGCTTCCAGGGGGCGGTCACTGAAGCTTTCTTT.

CDR3 loop: CASWTSGRKETQYF. CDR3 in DNA: TGTGCCAGTTGGACTAGCGGGAGAAAGGAGACCCAGTACTTC. The V call is TRBV6-5, the J call TRBJ2-5; 13 bases match TRBD2. This CDR3 comprises 14 residues. Germline V gene sequence: CDR1 MNHEY, CDR2 SVGAGI. V lost 9 bases, J lost 5 bases, and 6 bases stayed unmatched.

This sequence joins TRBV4-1 and TRBJ1-5; 12 nucleotides line up with TRBD1. The J segment lost 7 bases and the V segment lost 3 bases, leaving 7 bases of the junction unmatched. Germline V CDR1 and CDR2: MGHRA, YSYEKL. This CDR3 is 16 amino acids long. The CDR3 bases are TGCGCCAGCAGCCAGGGGGACAGGGGGCTGGAGCAGCCCCAGCATTTT. This gives the protein CASSQGDRGLEQPQHF.

This clone is a singleton in its sample. J is TRBJ1-4 and V is TRBV7-9; 9 bases align to TRBD1. The CDR3 is 18 residues long. CDR1 is SEHNR and CDR2 is FQNEAQ in the germline V gene (reference sequence). V shed 2 bases and J 5 bases; nucleotides not matched to a gene: 12. CDR3 nucleotide sequence: TGTGCCAGCAGCTTACACTTTTCGACAGGGGGAGAGAATGAAAAACTGTTTTTT. Amino acids: CASSLHFSTGGENEKLFF. Together with reference TRBV7-9 and TRBJ1-4, the CDR3 gives the full variable domain: DTGVSQNPRHKITKRGQNVTFRCDPISEHNRLYWYRQTLGQGPEFLTYFQNEAQLEKSRLLSDRFSAERPKGSFSTLEIQRTEQGDSAMYLCASSLHFSTGGENEKLFFGSGTQLSVL.

V and J are TRBV5-5 and TRBJ1-2, with D perhaps TRBD1 (6 bases). The CDR3 loop spans 16 amino acids. V lost 4 bases and J 0 bases, leaving 16 bases between the germline ends. CDR1 and CDR2 from the germline V gene are SGHKS and YYEKEE (reference sequence). The CDR3 protein is CASSTRGGRTNYGYTF. The CDR3 DNA follows: TGTGCCAGCAGCACAAGGGGGGGCCGAACTAACTATGGCTACACCTTC.

This clone was seen once. The rearrangement joins TRBV10-3 to TRBJ2-7, with D possibly TRBD2 on 5 matching bases. This CDR3 region has 13 residues. V was cut by 3 bases and J by 4 bases, with 10 bases left in between. Germline CDR1 is ENHRY and CDR2 is SYGVKD. CDR3 region: CAISDRGSYEQYF. CDR3 coding DNA: TGTGCCATCAGTGACCGGGGATCATACGAGCAGTACTTC.